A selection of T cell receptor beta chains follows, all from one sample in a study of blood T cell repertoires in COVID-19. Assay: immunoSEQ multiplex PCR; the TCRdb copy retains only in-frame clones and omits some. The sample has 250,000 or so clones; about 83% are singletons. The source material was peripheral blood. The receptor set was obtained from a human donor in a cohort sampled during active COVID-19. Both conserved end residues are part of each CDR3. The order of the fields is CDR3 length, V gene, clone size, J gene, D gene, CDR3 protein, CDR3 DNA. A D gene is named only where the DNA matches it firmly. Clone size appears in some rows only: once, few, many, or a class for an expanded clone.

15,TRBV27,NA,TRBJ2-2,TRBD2,CASSPWGGGTGELFF,TGTGCCAGCAGTCCCTGGGGGGGAGGCACCGGGGAGCTGTTTTTT
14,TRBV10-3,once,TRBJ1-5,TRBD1,CAISERTGNQPQHF,TGTGCCATCAGTGAGAGGACAGGAAATCAGCCCCAGCATTTT
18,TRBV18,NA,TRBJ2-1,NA,CASSPQVNYPIGDNEQFF,TGTGCCAGCTCACCTCAAGTAAACTATCCCATTGGAGACAATGAGCAGTTCTTC
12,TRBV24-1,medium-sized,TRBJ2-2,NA,CATATRGGELFF,TGTGCCACCGCGACCAGGGGCGGGGAGCTGTTTTTT
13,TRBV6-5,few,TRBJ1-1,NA,CASSSPRRTEAFF,TGTGCCAGCAGCTCCCCGCGGAGGACTGAAGCTTTCTTT
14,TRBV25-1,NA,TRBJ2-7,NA,CASSDRNRQYEQYF,TGTGCCAGCAGTGATCGGAACAGGCAATACGAGCAGTACTTC
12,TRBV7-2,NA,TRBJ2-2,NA,CASSQYTGELFF,TGTGCCAGCAGCCAATACACCGGGGAGCTGTTTTTT
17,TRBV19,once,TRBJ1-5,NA,CASSIDPQRGSNQPQHF,TGTGCCAGTAGTATAGACCCCCAAAGGGGAAGCAATCAGCCCCAGCATTTT
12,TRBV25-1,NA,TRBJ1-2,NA,CASIGGYDGYTF,TGTGCCAGTATTGGGGGCTACGATGGCTACACCTTC
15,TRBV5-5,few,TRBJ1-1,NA,CASSSTQVRNTEAFF,TGTGCCAGCAGCTCGACACAAGTACGGAACACTGAAGCTTTCTTT
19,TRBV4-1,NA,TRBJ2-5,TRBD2,CASSQEKTSGEAYQETQYF,TGCGCCAGCAGCCAAGAGAAAACTAGCGGGGAGGCTTACCAAGAGACCCAGTACTTC
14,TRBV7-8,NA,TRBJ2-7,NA,CASSLEQQGFEQYF,TGTGCCAGCAGCTTAGAACAACAGGGATTCGAGCAGTACTTC
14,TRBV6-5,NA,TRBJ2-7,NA,CASLTSAGQNEQYF,TGTGCCAGCCTGACGTCGGCAGGGCAAAACGAGCAGTACTTC
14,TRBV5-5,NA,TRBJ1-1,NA,CASSLPTGWTEAFF,TGTGCCAGCAGCTTACCAACAGGGTGGACTGAAGCTTTCTTT
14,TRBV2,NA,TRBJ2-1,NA,CASGSLRSYNEQFF,TGTGCCAGCGGGTCGCTCCGGAGCTACAATGAGCAGTTCTTC
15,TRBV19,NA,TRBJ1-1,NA,CASSIGGRGNTEAFF,TGTGCCAGTAGTATAGGGGGCAGGGGGAACACTGAAGCTTTCTTT
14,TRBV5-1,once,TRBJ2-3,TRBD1,CASTAGQGTDTQYF,TGCGCCAGCACCGCGGGACAGGGCACAGATACGCAGTATTTT
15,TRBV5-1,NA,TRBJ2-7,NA,CASSLEGGFSYEQYF,TGCGCCAGCAGCTTAGAGGGAGGATTCTCCTACGAGCAGTACTTC
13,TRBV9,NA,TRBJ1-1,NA,CASSVDQGTEAFF,TGTGCCAGCAGCGTAGATCAGGGAACTGAAGCTTTCTTT
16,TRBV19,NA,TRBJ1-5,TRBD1,CASSIEGRGLGKPQHF,TGTGCCAGTAGTATCGAGGGCAGGGGGCTTGGGAAGCCCCAGCATTTT
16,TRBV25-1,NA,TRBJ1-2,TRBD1,CASSEFGEQGNYGYTF,TGTGCCAGCAGTGAATTTGGGGAACAGGGGAACTATGGCTACACCTTC
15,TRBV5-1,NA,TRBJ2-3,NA,CASSLDGRGTDTQYF,TGCGCCAGCAGCTTGGATGGCAGGGGCACAGATACGCAGTATTTT
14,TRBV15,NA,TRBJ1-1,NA,CATSRANRGTEAFF,TGTGCCACCAGCAGAGCCAATCGGGGGACTGAAGCTTTCTTT
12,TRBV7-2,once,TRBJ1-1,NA,CASSSYSAEAFF,TGTGCCAGCAGCTCCTACAGTGCTGAAGCTTTCTTT
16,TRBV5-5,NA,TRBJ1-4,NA,CASSSGERATNEKLFF,TGTGCCAGCAGTTCGGGAGAACGTGCAACTAATGAAAAACTGTTTTTT
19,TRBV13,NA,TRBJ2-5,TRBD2,CASSLGGLAGGAYQETQYF,TGTGCCAGCAGCTTAGGGGGACTAGCGGGAGGAGCGTACCAAGAGACCCAGTACTTC
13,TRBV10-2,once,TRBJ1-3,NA,CASKGTAGNTIYF,TGCGCCAGCAAGGGGACTGCTGGAAACACCATATATTTT
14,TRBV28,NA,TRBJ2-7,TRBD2,CASSFRTSGLEQYF,TGTGCCAGCAGTTTCAGGACTAGCGGTTTGGAGCAGTACTTC
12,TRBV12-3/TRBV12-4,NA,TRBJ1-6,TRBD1,CASRGTVSPLHF,TGTGCCAGCAGGGGGACAGTTTCACCCCTCCACTTT
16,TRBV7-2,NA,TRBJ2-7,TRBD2,CASSLVASGSSYEQYF,TGTGCCAGCAGCTTGGTTGCTAGCGGAAGCTCCTACGAGCAGTACTTC
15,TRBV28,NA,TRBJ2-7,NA,CASRRQGKPPYEQYF,TGTGCCAGCAGACGGCAGGGAAAACCACCCTACGAGCAGTACTTC
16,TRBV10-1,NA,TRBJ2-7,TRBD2,CASSGPATSGPGEQYF,TGCGCCAGCAGTGGCCCGGCGACTAGCGGGCCGGGGGAGCAGTACTTC
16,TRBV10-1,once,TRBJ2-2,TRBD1,CASSFVGTVGTGELFF,TGCGCCAGCAGTTTTGTCGGGACAGTTGGTACCGGGGAGCTGTTTTTT
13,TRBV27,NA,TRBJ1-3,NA,CASSERVGNTIYF,TGTGCCAGCAGCGAACGGGTTGGAAACACCATATATTTT
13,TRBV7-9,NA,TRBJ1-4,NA,CASMSSTNEKLFF,TGTGCCAGCATGAGCTCAACTAATGAAAAACTGTTTTTT
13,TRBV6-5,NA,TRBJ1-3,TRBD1,CAGGQGSGNTIYF,TGTGCCGGGGGACAGGGCTCTGGAAACACCATATATTTT
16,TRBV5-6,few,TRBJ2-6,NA,CASSPGGISGANVLTF,TGTGCCAGCAGCCCCGGAGGGATCTCTGGGGCCAACGTCCTGACTTTC
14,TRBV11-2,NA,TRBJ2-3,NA,CASSLRQTTDTQYF,TGTGCCAGCAGCTTACGACAGACCACAGATACGCAGTATTTT
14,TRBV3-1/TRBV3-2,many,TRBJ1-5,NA,CASSPGAGNQPQHF,TGTGCCAGCAGCCCAGGGGCTGGCAATCAGCCCCAGCATTTT
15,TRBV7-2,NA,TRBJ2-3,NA,CASSSQGGYTDTQYF,TGTGCCAGCAGTTCGCAGGGGGGTTACACAGATACGCAGTATTTT
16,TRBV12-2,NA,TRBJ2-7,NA,CASRRFTSGRSYEQYF,TGTGCAAGTCGCCGGTTCACTAGCGGAAGATCCTACGAGCAGTACTTC